Following are 28 T cell receptor beta chains from one sample sequenced in a study of shared clonotypes between healthy human individuals. Using immunoSEQ multiplex PCR, the repertoire was profiled, and TCRdb retains in-frame clones only, with some absent. The sample holds some 1.5 million clones, 95% to 99% seen once. The sequencing sample was made of naive CD4+ T cells sorted from blood. Regarding subset: CD45RA+ positively selected. The receptors come from a man aged 25-45 years in good health.

The chain combines TRBV4-3 with TRBJ1-4; no reliable D call. Trimming removed 4 bases at V and 6 bases at J, with 15 bases between. This CDR3 has 15 residues. The germline gives CDR1 LGHNA, CDR2 YSLEER. CDR3 sequence (DNA): TGCGCCAGCAGCCCCCGATGGGCAATTGATGAAAAACTGTTTTTT. It codes for CASSPRWAIDEKLFF.

The rearrangement joins TRBV7-9 to TRBJ1-1; D gene ambiguous. This CDR3 comprises 15 residues. From germline, CDR1 is SEHNR and CDR2 FQNEAQ (reference sequence). Trimming took off 5 bases at V and 0 bases at J, with 13 bases between the two ends. This CDR3 is CASSRPRTVNTEAFF. Written as DNA, the CDR3 is TGTGCCAGCAGCCGACCCAGGACGGTGAACACTGAAGCTTTCTTT.

The rearrangement uses TRBV28 and TRBJ2-1, with D perhaps matching TRBD2 (5 bases). CDR3 size: 14 residues. The germline V gene encodes CDR1 MDHEN and CDR2 SYDVKM. V lost 5 bases, J lost 5 bases, and 13 bases lay in between. Here the CDR3 DNA reads TGTGCCAGCAGTCGACCGAGAGGGAACAATGAGCAGTTCTTC. As protein: CASSRPRGNNEQFF. Supplemented by reference TRBV28 and TRBJ2-1, the full variable domain reads DVKVTQSSRYLVKRTGEKVFLECVQDMDHENMFWYRQDPGLGLRLIYFSYDVKMKEKGDIPEGYSVSREKKERFSLILESASTNQTSMYLCASSRPRGNNEQFFGPGTRLTVL.

The chain joins TRBV25-1 to TRBJ2-2; 8 nucleotides match TRBD2. Germline loops: CDR1 MGHDK, CDR2 SYGVNS. The junction had 5 bases not matched to a gene; V was cut back by 4 bases and J by 7 bases. The length of the CDR3 is 14 residues. CDR3 in DNA: TGTGCCAGCAGTGGCAGCGGGAGATTCGGGGAGCTGTTTTTT. As protein: CASSGSGRFGELFF.

The CDR3 region is CASSGALGTGQETQYF. Written as DNA, the CDR3 is TGTGCCAGTAGTGGCGCCCTAGGGACAGGGCAAGAGACCCAGTACTTC. J is TRBJ2-5 and V is TRBV19, with 9 bases aligning to TRBD1. Trimming took 5 bases from V and 2 from J; bases not matched to a gene: 9. Germline lookup yields CDR1 LNHDA and CDR2 SQIVND (reference sequence). CDR3 length: 16 amino acids.

This sequence joins TRBV19 and TRBJ2-1, with a possible D match to TRBD1 (6 bases). V dropped 3 bases and J dropped 10 bases, with 16 bases sitting between them. There are 14 residues in the CDR3. Germline CDR1 reads LNHDA; CDR2 reads SQIVND (reference sequence). The CDR3 coding sequence is TGTGCCAGTAGTATGACACCCCAGGGGCTCGAGCAGTTCTTC. Translating it yields CASSMTPQGLEQFF.

CDR3 sequence reads: CAGLGGDPGANVLTF. In nucleotides, the CDR3 is TGTGCCGGACTGGGGGGAGATCCAGGGGCCAACGTCCTGACTTTC. J is TRBJ2-6 and V is TRBV6-6, with a tentative D call TRBD2 (6 bases). Germline assignment: CDR1 MNHNY and CDR2 SVGAGI (reference sequence). Trimming took 11 bases from V and 4 from J, leaving 18 bases between them. The CDR3 totals 15 residues.

The rearrangement uses TRBV7-2 and TRBJ2-5; 8 positions agree with TRBD1. CDR3 length: 17 residues. Germline-derived CDR1 and CDR2 are SGHTA and FQGNSA. Unmatched junction bases numbered 7, after V lost 1 base and J lost 0 bases. The chain's CDR3 is CASSLGTGILYQETQYF. In DNA, the CDR3 is TGTGCCAGCAGCTTAGGGACAGGGATTTTGTACCAAGAGACCCAGTACTTC.

The chain combines TRBV15 with TRBJ2-1, with 7 bases that match TRBD1. Germline values: CDR1 LNHNV, CDR2 YYDKDF (reference sequence). With 4 bases clipped from V and 6 bases from J, the junction kept 15 bases outside the gene matches. The CDR3 is 17 residues long. The CDR3 DNA sequence: TGTGCCACCAGCAAAATCAGAGGGGGCGCGTCGATCAATGAGCAGTTCTTC. It codes for CATSKIRGGASINEQFF.

The genes are TRBV10-3 and TRBJ1-1, with unresolved D. Looked up from germline, CDR1 is ENHRY and CDR2 is SYGVKD. This CDR3 contains 11 residues. The germline V and J ends were trimmed by 8 bases and 1 base, with 5 bases remaining between them. The CDR3 DNA reads TGTGCCATCGCGGGGAACACTGAAGCTTTCTTT. The encoded protein is CAIAGNTEAFF.

Remarks on this clone: This same CDR3 is encoded by further DNA sequences in the sample. This chain joins TRBV6-5 and TRBJ2-1, with 12 bases that match TRBD2. The germline V gene has CDR1 MNHEY and CDR2 SVGAGI. V lost 5 bases and J lost 4; bases outside the gene matches: 3. The CDR3 runs to 15 residues. CDR3 loop: CASSKLAGGYNEQFF. The CDR3 nucleotides are TGTGCCAGCAGTAAGCTAGCGGGAGGGTACAATGAGCAGTTCTTC.

V usage is TRBV18 and J usage is TRBJ2-1; D is perhaps TRBD1 (5 bases). V dropped 0 bases and J dropped 8 bases, with 11 bases sitting between them. This CDR3 is built from 14 residues. Germline V gives CDR1 KGHSH, CDR2 LQKENI. The DNA for the CDR3 is TGTGCCAGCTCACCACCGCCAGGGCACGATGAGCAGTTCTTC. This sequence encodes CASSPPPGHDEQFF.

The rearrangement links TRBV5-4 to TRBJ2-7, with D perhaps TRBD1 (5 bases). Trimming shortened V by 0 bases and J by 3 bases, and 16 bases separated the two germline ends. CDR3 length: 16 residues. In germline, CDR1 is SGHNT, CDR2 YYREEE (reference sequence). CDR3 DNA: TGTGCCAGCAGCTTGGGGGGATCAATTGACAGCTACGAGCAGTACTTC. As protein: CASSLGGSIDSYEQYF.

The chain is built from TRBV28 and TRBJ1-2; 8 bases agree with TRBD1. V lost 5 bases to trimming and J lost 7 bases; unmatched junction nucleotides: 9. CDR1 and CDR2 from the germline V gene are MDHEN and SYDVKM. The CDR3 consists of 14 residues. The CDR3 reads CASSTGQGLSGYTF. The CDR3 DNA reads as TGTGCCAGCAGTACCGGACAGGGATTAAGTGGCTACACCTTC.

The chain has TRBV19 and TRBJ2-3; TRBD1 might be the D (6 bases). Trimming pared 3 bases from V and 2 bases from J, leaving 9 bases between. The CDR3 contains 14 residues. Germline lookup yields CDR1 LNHDA and CDR2 SQIVND (reference sequence). In DNA, the CDR3 is TGTGCCAGTAGTATTCGACAGGCCACAGATACGCAGTATTTT. Translating gives CASSIRQATDTQYF.

Note on this clone: This specimen includes other DNA sequences encoding the same CDR3. The rearrangement uses TRBV9 and TRBJ2-1, with D perhaps assigned TRBD1 or TRBD2 (6 bases each). The ends were cut back, 0 bases at V and 8 bases at J, with 12 bases in the middle. Germline V CDR1 and CDR2: SGDLS, YYNGEE. The CDR3 runs to 14 residues. The CDR3 loop reads CASSVVPGAHEQFF. CDR3 nucleotides: TGTGCCAGCAGCGTAGTCCCGGGGGCGCATGAGCAGTTCTTC.

The chain joins TRBV27 to TRBJ2-3; D uncertain. Germline CDR1 MNHEY, CDR2 SMNVEV (reference sequence). This CDR3 contains 14 residues. V shed 6 bases and J shed 3 bases, with 13 bases lying between them. Here the CDR3 DNA reads TGTGCCAGCAGCCCAGGATGGGGAACAGATACGCAGTATTTT. This encodes CASSPGWGTDTQYF.

The chain joins TRBV7-6 to TRBJ2-2; 7 bases are shared with TRBD2. CDR1 and CDR2 from the germline V gene are SGHVS and FNYEAQ. The ends lost 1 base at V and 7 bases at J; junction bases unmatched: 12. This CDR3 region has 17 residues. The CDR3 protein is CASSLVGGLAADGELFF. The CDR3 bases are TGTGCCAGCAGCTTAGTCGGGGGTCTAGCGGCTGACGGGGAGCTGTTTTTT.

The count of this clone is one. The V and J genes are TRBV27 and TRBJ2-1, with 13 bases identical to TRBD2. This CDR3 has 22 residues. Germline values: CDR1 MNHEY, CDR2 SMNVEV (reference sequence). V was clipped by 6 bases and J by 0 bases; unmatched bases: 20. The CDR3 reads CASSPFPGTSGTRYNSYNEQFF. The CDR3 region has the DNA TGTGCCAGCAGCCCCTTTCCAGGGACTAGCGGGACCCGATATAACTCCTACAATGAGCAGTTCTTC.

The chain has TRBV6-6 and TRBJ2-3; D ambiguous. V was pared by 9 bases and J by 0 bases, with 10 bases between. CDR3 size: 13 residues. CDR1 is MNHNY and CDR2 is SVGAGI in the germline V gene (reference sequence). CDR3 nucleotides: TGTGCCAGTGTTCCCCGGAGCACAGATACGCAGTATTTT. This encodes CASVPRSTDTQYF.

V and J are TRBV2 and TRBJ1-5; no clear D. Germline assignment: CDR1 SNHLY and CDR2 FYNNEI. The CDR3 length is 11 residues. The V end lost 3 bases, the J end lost 11 bases, and 8 bases lay between the germline ends. The CDR3 region is CASSDRKTQHF. CDR3 coding DNA: TGTGCCAGCAGTGATAGAAAAACCCAGCATTTT.

V is TRBV23-1 and J is TRBJ1-2, with a weak D call TRBD1 (6 bases). TRBV23-1 is treated as an ORF (open reading frame) with a function not yet certain. The CDR3 extends over 19 amino acids. Trimming cost V 0 bases and J 4 bases, with 24 bases left between them. CDR3 sequence (DNA): TGCGCCAGCAGTCAATCGTACATCCCTTCTGTAACAGGGTTCTATGGCTACACCTTC. Its protein is CASSQSYIPSVTGFYGYTF.

In DNA, the CDR3 is TGTGCCAGTAGCCTACACAGGGGAACCGAGCAGTACTTC. Translation gives CASSLHRGTEQYF. The V call is TRBV19, the J call TRBJ2-7; TRBD1 matches at 7 bases. The CDR3 is made up of 13 amino acids. Germline V gene data show CDR1 as LNHDA and CDR2 as SQIVND (reference sequence). Germline trimming cut 6 bases from V and 6 bases from J; bases unmatched to any gene: 8. Combining the CDR3 with reference TRBV19 and TRBJ2-7 gives the whole variable domain DGGITQSPKYLFRKEGQNVTLSCEQNLNHDAMYWYRQDPGQGLRLIYYSQIVNDFQKGDIAEGYSVSREKKESFPLTVTSAQKNPTAFYLCASSLHRGTEQYFGPGTRLTVT.

Notes on this clone: Within the sample, other DNA sequences also encode this same CDR3. V is TRBV2 and J is TRBJ2-3; 7 bases align to TRBD1. J gave up 0 bases and V 4 bases, and 4 bases lay outside the gene matches. This CDR3 is 15 amino acids long. Germline CDR1 reads SNHLY; CDR2 reads FYNNEI. In DNA, the CDR3 is TGTGCCAGCAGTGGTGACAGGGTCAGCACAGATACGCAGTATTTT. Residues: CASSGDRVSTDTQYF.

This chain links TRBV7-3 with TRBJ1-1; tentative D call: TRBD1 (6 bases). V lost 0 bases and J 11 bases, leaving 13 bases between the germline ends. CDR1 and CDR2 from the germline V gene are SGHTA and FQGTGA. The CDR3 runs to 13 residues. The CDR3 bases are TGTGCCAGCAGCTTAACGCGGCCAGGGGTCGCTTTCTTT. Translated, it gives CASSLTRPGVAFF.

This chain links TRBV5-1 with TRBJ2-1; 9 nucleotides agree with TRBD1. Trimming took 1 base from V and 4 from J; bases not matched to a gene: 6. Germline CDR1 SGHRS, CDR2 YFSETQ. CDR3 size: 16 residues. CDR3 DNA: TGCGCCAGCAGCTTGCGGGCGACAGGGGGGTACAATGAGCAGTTCTTC. Its translation is CASSLRATGGYNEQFF.

Details on this clone: This specimen includes other DNA sequences encoding the same CDR3. V is TRBV29-1 and J is TRBJ2-3, with 8 bases aligning to TRBD1. In germline, CDR1 is SQVTM, CDR2 ANQGSEA. The J segment lost 3 bases and the V segment lost 6 bases, leaving 5 bases of the junction unmatched. CDR3 length: 13 amino acids. Here the CDR3 DNA reads TGCAGCGTCAGGGGGCGCGCAACAGATACGCAGTATTTT. It codes for CSVRGRATDTQYF.

The chain has TRBV28 and TRBJ1-2; 12 nucleotides align to TRBD1. Germline CDR1 MDHEN, CDR2 SYDVKM. The CDR3 loop spans 17 amino acids. V lost 3 bases and J lost 11; bases outside the gene matches: 16. CDR3 loop: CASSFPRDRGRRGLYTF. CDR3 bases: TGTGCCAGCAGTTTTCCTCGGGACAGGGGGCGAAGGGGGCTTTACACCTTC.